This T cell receptor beta chain was recovered during a study of blood T cell repertoires in COVID-19. Study in general: Acute and convalescent COVID-19 samples came from the United States, Italy and Spain.

TCRdb's table, derived via immunoSEQ multiplex PCR, lists solely in-frame clones and lacks some. The sample carries around 300,000 clones, around 86% recorded once. Germline CDR1 reads SGHNT; CDR2 reads YENEEA. There are 14 residues in the CDR3. Deletions cut 4 bases from V and 2 bases from J, with 11 bases between. The gene calls are TRBV11-3 and TRBJ1-1; D perhaps matches TRBD1 (5 bases). The sample taken for sequencing was peripheral blood. The clonotype was recovered from a woman in her 40s who had recovered from COVID-19. The CDR3 sequence: CASSSQGKNTEAFF. CDR3 in DNA: TGTGCCAGCAGCTCGCAGGGTAAAAACACTGAAGCTTTCTTT. The full variable domain, its missing parts supplied by reference TRBV11-3 and TRBJ1-1, is EAGVVQSPRYKIIEKKQPVAFWCNPISGHNTLYWYLQNLGQGPELLIRYENEEAVDDSQLPKDRFSAERLKGVDSTLKIQPAELGDSAVYLCASSSQGKNTEAFFGQGTRLTVV.